Shown below are 19 T cell receptor beta chains from a single sample sequenced in a study of blood T cell repertoires in COVID-19. The assay was immunoSEQ multiplex PCR, and TCRdb's table has in-frame clones only and misses some. In the table there are 130,000 to 150,000 clones, roughly 90% of which are singletons. The specimen sequenced was PBMCs or T cells enriched from blood (not recorded which). The origin of the receptors is a woman under 40 with acute COVID-19.

This sequence joins TRBV7-3 and TRBJ2-3; D unclear. Germline CDR1 is SGHTA and CDR2 is FQGTGA. This CDR3 is built from 13 residues. V was pared by 5 bases and J by 6 bases, with 12 bases between. The CDR3 nucleotides are TGTGCCAGCAGCGTTCAGGCGTCGGATACGCAGTATTTT. This codes for CASSVQASDTQYF.

This clone was picked up a small number of times. This chain links TRBV5-4 with TRBJ1-1; possibly TRBD1 for D (5 bases). The CDR3 spans 16 residues. Looked up from germline, CDR1 is SGHNT and CDR2 is YYREEE (reference sequence). Trimming stripped 1 base from V and 1 base from J, with 14 bases between. The CDR3 region is CASSLRPGTSNTEAFF. For the CDR3, the DNA is TGTGCCAGCAGCTTGAGGCCAGGGACTTCGAACACTGAAGCTTTCTTT.

The chain couples TRBV7-9 to TRBJ2-1, with 10 bases that match TRBD2. This CDR3 spans 15 amino acids. From germline, CDR1 is SEHNR and CDR2 FQNEAQ (reference sequence). With 5 bases clipped from V and 4 bases from J, the junction kept 5 bases outside the gene matches. The DNA of the CDR3 is TGTGCCAGCAGCGCAACTAGCGGGATTTACAATGAGCAGTTCTTC. This codes for CASSATSGIYNEQFF.

This sequence joins TRBV30 and TRBJ1-6; perhaps TRBD1 as D (6 bases). The CDR3 consists of 13 residues. The germline V and J ends were trimmed by 4 bases and 7 bases, with 11 bases remaining between them. The germline V gene encodes CDR1 GTSNPN and CDR2 SVGIG (reference sequence). The CDR3 loop is CAWKDRPNSPLHF. CDR3 nucleotide sequence: TGTGCCTGGAAAGACAGGCCGAATTCACCCCTCCACTTT.

CDR3 sequence reads: CASSRRDRGLNEQFF. CDR3 bases: TGTGCCAGCTCACGCCGGGACAGGGGGCTCAATGAGCAGTTCTTC. The genes are TRBV18 and TRBJ2-1; 12 positions match TRBD1. The V gene's germline CDR1 is KGHSH and CDR2 LQKENI. This CDR3 contains 15 residues. Trimming cost V 4 bases and J 6 bases; bases outside gene matches: 4. The whole variable domain, remainder taken from reference TRBV18 and TRBJ2-1, is NAGVMQNPRHLVRRRGQEARLRCSPMKGHSHVYWYRQLPEEGLKFMVYLQKENIIDESGMPKERFSAEFPKEGPSILRIQQVVRGDSAAYFCASSRRDRGLNEQFFGPGTRLTVL.

This chain joins TRBV10-2 and TRBJ1-6; the match to TRBD1 covers 7 bases. This CDR3 contains 12 residues. Trimming removed 10 bases from V and 13 bases from J; junction bases left unmatched: 10. Germline CDR1 and CDR2: WSHSY and SAAADI. The CDR3 nucleotides read TGCGCCACCTCAAGGGGGCCGCCGCCCCTCCACTTT. Encoded protein: CATSRGPPPLHF.

The chain is built from TRBV10-3 and TRBJ2-5; TRBD1 matches at 7 bases. Germline CDR1 reads ENHRY; CDR2 reads SYGVKD. The CDR3 has 14 residues. The V and J ends lost 3 bases and 5 bases, in that order; junction bases with no gene match: 6. CDR3 nucleotide sequence: TGTGCCATCAGTGACTCGACAGGGCAGGAGACCCAGTACTTC. Protein product: CAISDSTGQETQYF.

This clone was detected once. J is TRBJ1-5 and V is TRBV19, with D maybe TRBD1 (5 bases). V lost 2 bases and J 8 bases, leaving 13 bases between the germline ends. Germline CDR1 reads LNHDA; CDR2 reads SQIVND (reference sequence). CDR3 length equals 14 residues. CDR3 in amino acids: CASSIIREVEPQHF. CDR3 DNA sequence: TGTGCCAGTAGTATAATCAGGGAAGTAGAGCCCCAGCATTTT.

This rearrangement joins TRBV7-8 to TRBJ1-3, with 9 bases fitting TRBD1. V was clipped by 1 base and J by 2 bases; unmatched bases: 3. Germline CDR1 and CDR2: SGHVS and FQNEAQ. CDR3 length: 16 residues. The CDR3 DNA is TGTGCCAGCAGCTTAGGTTGGACAGGGGCTGGAAACACCATATATTTT. This codes for CASSLGWTGAGNTIYF.

This sequence joins TRBV30 and TRBJ1-1; a weak D match, TRBD1 (5 bases). CDR1 and CDR2 from the germline V gene are GTSNPN and SVGIG (reference sequence). CDR3 length: 11 residues. With 3 bases removed from V and 8 bases from J, the gap between germline ends came to 10 bases. CDR3 DNA sequence: TGTGCCTGGAGGAAGACAGTAGAAGCTTTCTTT. As protein: CAWRKTVEAFF.

Written as DNA, the CDR3 is TGTGCCAGCTCATGGTCCCTCGGTCAAGAGACCCAGTACTTC. Translation gives CASSWSLGQETQYF. V is TRBV18 and J is TRBJ2-5; unclear D gene. This CDR3 comprises 14 residues. Germline V gives CDR1 KGHSH, CDR2 LQKENI. V shed 5 bases and J shed 2 bases, with 12 bases lying between them.

The V call is TRBV9, the J call TRBJ1-2; D uncertain. Trimming took 0 bases from V and 2 from J, leaving 8 bases between them. Germline CDR1 is SGDLS and CDR2 is YYNGEE. This CDR3 is built from 14 residues. CDR3 in DNA: TGTGCCAGCAGCGTAGACAGTGGAAACTATGGCTACACCTTC. It encodes CASSVDSGNYGYTF.

CDR3 sequence (DNA): TGTGCCAGCAGTTTATCGTATCTTTATAGCAATCAGCCCCAGCATTTT. It codes for CASSLSYLYSNQPQHF. This chain uses TRBV27 with TRBJ1-5, with D unclear. V was pared by 0 bases and J by 0 bases, with 9 bases between. CDR1 is MNHEY and CDR2 is SMNVEV in the germline V gene (reference sequence). This CDR3 contains 16 residues.

This sequence joins TRBV20-1 and TRBJ2-1; TRBD1 is a possible D gene (5 bases). In germline, CDR1 is DFQATT, CDR2 SNEGSKA (reference sequence). The V end lost 3 bases, the J end lost 10 bases, and 13 bases lay between the germline ends. The CDR3 sequence is 12 residues long. The CDR3 is CSASLGLGEQFF. The CDR3 DNA reads TGCAGTGCTAGTTTGGGGCTGGGCGAGCAGTTCTTC.

CDR3: CASSPRVQPQHF. The CDR3 region has the DNA TGTGCCAGCAGCCCCCGGGTCCAGCCCCAGCATTTT. The rearrangement links TRBV28 to TRBJ1-5; no clear D. The CDR3 loop spans 12 amino acids. Germline V gene lookup returns CDR1 MDHEN and CDR2 SYDVKM. Trimming cost V 6 bases and J 7 bases, with 10 bases left between them.

The V and J genes are TRBV9 and TRBJ2-1; 12 nucleotides line up with TRBD2. J was trimmed by 5 bases and V by 2 bases; bases with no gene match: 2. Germline CDR1 and CDR2: SGDLS and YYNGEE. This CDR3 is 15 amino acids long. The CDR3 region has the DNA TGTGCCAGCAGCGTTCGGACTAGCGGGGACAATGAGCAGTTCTTC. Translation: CASSVRTSGDNEQFF.

The V call is TRBV9, the J call TRBJ1-2; 7 bases align to TRBD1. The CDR3 contains 15 residues. J was trimmed by 4 bases and V by 0 bases; bases with no gene match: 6. Germline CDR1 reads SGDLS; CDR2 reads YYNGEE. CDR3 region: CASSVGGQPLYGYTF. The CDR3, as DNA: TGTGCCAGCAGCGTAGGGGGACAGCCCCTCTATGGCTACACCTTC. The full variable domain, in which reference TRBV9 and TRBJ1-2 provide the parts outside the CDR3, is DSGVTQTPKHLITATGQRVTLRCSPRSGDLSVYWYQQSLDQGLQFLIQYYNGEERAKGNILERFSAQQFPDLHSELNLSSLELGDSALYFCASSVGGQPLYGYTFGSGTRLTVV.

The rearrangement joins TRBV5-1 to TRBJ1-2; no definite D call. This CDR3 is 12 amino acids long. V was cut by 0 bases and J by 5 bases, with 5 bases left in between. Germline assignment: CDR1 SGHRS and CDR2 YFSETQ. The CDR3 loop reads CASSLAGYGYTF. The CDR3 bases are TGCGCCAGCAGCTTGGCGGGGTATGGCTACACCTTC. Using reference TRBV5-1 and TRBJ1-2 for the parts outside the CDR3, the full variable domain is KAGVTQTPRYLIKTRGQQVTLSCSPISGHRSVSWYQQTPGQGLQFLFEYFSETQRNKGNFPGRFSGRQFSNSRSEMNVSTLELGDSALYLCASSLAGYGYTFGSGTRLTVV.

The chain is built from TRBV7-2 and TRBJ2-1; TRBD2 matches 15 bases. The CDR3 is made up of 17 amino acids. Trimming took 5 bases from V and 10 from J; bases not matched to a gene: 12. Germline loops: CDR1 SGHTA, CDR2 FQGNSA. The CDR3 DNA follows: TGTGCCAGCAGCCTGGGACTAGCGGGAGGAGTTGCCGGCGAGCAGTTCTTC. This encodes CASSLGLAGGVAGEQFF.